Listed below are T cell receptor beta chains from one sample, sequenced in a study of T cell changes during pregnancy in multiple sclerosis. Sequenced by immunoSEQ multiplex PCR; TCRdb stores in-frame clones only, minus some. The repertoire includes more than 65,000 clones, nearly 95% of them detected once, and 0.85% to 1.2% sits in the top ten. The source material was peripheral blood, sampled in the second trimester of pregnancy. All receptors derive from a female donor with multiple sclerosis, enrolled in a pregnancy study. Each CDR3 is given with its conserved first and last residue. A D gene is named only where the DNA matches it firmly. Rows give clone size only sometimes, using once, few, many, or a class for an expanded clone.

TRBJ2-1 | . | TRBV27 | . | TGTGCCAGCAGTCCCGCCGGGAGCTCCTACAATGAGCAGTTCTTC | CASSPAGSSYNEQFF
TRBJ1-2 | . | TRBV30 | . | TGTGCCTGGAGTGTAAATTCTATGTCGGGGGGCTACACCTTC | CAWSVNSMSGGYTF
TRBJ2-5 | . | TRBV9 | TRBD2 | TGTGCCAGCAGCGGCGGACTAGCGAGCCGGGAGACCCAGTACTTC | CASSGGLASRETQYF
TRBJ1-1 | . | TRBV6-5 | TRBD1 | TGTGCCAGCAGACAGGGGGGACAGAGGAACACTGAAGCTTTCTTT | CASRQGGQRNTEAFF
TRBJ1-1 | . | TRBV12-5 | . | TGTGCTAGTGGTTTGAGGTCAGGGGAAGGGAGCACTGAAGCTTTCTTT | CASGLRSGEGSTEAFF
TRBJ1-3 | . | TRBV19 | . | TGTGCCAGTAGTATAAGATCCAGTGTCCTTGGAAACACCATATATTTT | CASSIRSSVLGNTIYF
TRBJ2-7 | . | TRBV7-9 | . | TGTGCCAGCAGCTTACCCACTCAGGGGGAGCAGTACTTC | CASSLPTQGEQYF
TRBJ1-2 | . | TRBV19 | TRBD1 | TGTGCCAGTAGTATCCAGGGGGAGTATGGCTACACCTTC | CASSIQGEYGYTF
TRBJ1-4 | . | TRBV29-1 | . | TGCAGCGTTGAAGAGGGTCGGGTGGGGGGAAAACTGTTTTTT | CSVEEGRVGGKLFF
TRBJ1-4 | once | TRBV4-1 | TRBD1 | TGCGCCAGCAGACCCGGGGAAGGGGGCGTAAGTAGTGAGAAAAAACTGTTTTTT | CASRPGEGGVSSEKKLFF
TRBJ1-1 | few | TRBV30 | . | TGTGCCAGGGAGCGAGCGAACACTGAAGCTTTCTTT | CARERANTEAFF
TRBJ2-7 | once | TRBV9 | . | TGTGCCAGCAGCGTAGGCCAAGGAGCCAGCTACGAGCAGTACTTC | CASSVGQGASYEQYF
TRBJ2-6 | . | TRBV28 | TRBD1 | TGTGCCAGCAGTTTCTCGGCAGGGGGCATAGGGGCCAACGTCCTGACTTTC | CASSFSAGGIGANVLTF
TRBJ1-1 | . | TRBV11-2 | . | TGTGCCAGCAGCTTAGAACAGGGGAACACTGAAGCTTTCTTT | CASSLEQGNTEAFF
TRBJ2-1 | . | TRBV7-6 | . | TGTGCCAGCAGCTTAAGGGCCAGGGGCTCCTACAATGAGCAGTTCTTC | CASSLRARGSYNEQFF
TRBJ2-7 | . | TRBV2 | TRBD1 | TGTGCCAGCAGTGACCCCTCCGGGACAGAATGGGGGGAGCAGTACTTC | CASSDPSGTEWGEQYF
TRBJ1-2 | . | TRBV7-2 | TRBD1 | TGTGCCAGCAGCCCCGCCCGGACAGGGCTTGGCTACACCTTC | CASSPARTGLGYTF
TRBJ2-5 | . | TRBV5-6 | TRBD1 | TGTGCCAGCAGCGGGATGGGGGACAGGGGATCCGAGACCCAGTACTTC | CASSGMGDRGSETQYF
TRBJ2-7 | . | TRBV27 | . | TGTGCCAGCAGTTGGACAGCCCTCTACGAGCAGTACTTC | CASSWTALYEQYF
TRBJ2-7 | . | TRBV7-8 | . | TGTGCCAGCAGCCCAGCTAGGCACTACGAGCAGTACTTC | CASSPARHYEQYF
TRBJ2-1 | . | TRBV6-5 | TRBD2 | TGTGCCAGCCAACCAGCGGGAGCGAGCTACAATGAGCAGTTCTTC | CASQPAGASYNEQFF
TRBJ1-1 | . | TRBV10-2 | . | TGCGCCAGCCGCCAGGGTACTGAAGCTTTCTTT | CASRQGTEAFF
TRBJ2-5 | . | TRBV2 | . | TGTGCCAGCATAACCAGCCAAGAGACCCAGTACTTC | CASITSQETQYF
TRBJ1-2 | . | TRBV19 | . | TGTGCCAGTAAGTTCGGAGGAGCCGGGGGCTACACCTTC | CASKFGGAGGYTF
TRBJ2-1 | . | TRBV14 | . | TGTGCCAGCAGCCAAGGAGACAGGACACTGACCCAGCAGTTCTTC | CASSQGDRTLTQQFF
TRBJ2-7 | . | TRBV12-2 | . | TGTGCAAGTCGCTTAGCGTTGGAGATAGTAGCGGACGATCCTTCCTACGAGCAGTACTTC | CASRLALEIVADDPSYEQYF
TRBJ2-1 | . | TRBV5-1 | TRBD2 | TGCGCCAGCAGCTCAGGGACTAGCGCATCCTATGAGCAGTTCTTC | CASSSGTSASYEQFF
TRBJ1-5 | . | TRBV15 | . | TGTGCCACCAGCCCCGGAACAGGGCGGGGCAATCAGCCCCAGCATTTT | CATSPGTGRGNQPQHF
TRBJ2-7 | . | TRBV28 | . | TGTGCCAGCAGCCCGGACAGCTACGAGCAGTACTTC | CASSPDSYEQYF
TRBJ1-3 | . | TRBV7-9 | TRBD1 | TGTGCCAGCAGCTTTCCCCGGGACAGACCTATTTTCTCTGGAAACACCATATATTTT | CASSFPRDRPIFSGNTIYF
TRBJ2-3 | . | TRBV30 | . | TGTGCCTGGAGTGTCGGGACATTTGGGAGCACAGATACGCAGTATTTT | CAWSVGTFGSTDTQYF
TRBJ2-7 | . | TRBV18 | TRBD1 | TGTGCCAGCTCACAAACCGTGCGCCGGGACAGGACGACCTACGAGCAGTACTTC | CASSQTVRRDRTTYEQYF
TRBJ2-3 | . | TRBV5-6 | TRBD1 | TGTGCCAGCAGCTATGGGACAGGGGTTTCAGATACGCAGTATTTT | CASSYGTGVSDTQYF
TRBJ1-2 | . | TRBV7-9 | TRBD1 | TGTGCCAGCAGCAATACCGGGACAGGTTTAGTCCGGTATGGCTACACCTTC | CASSNTGTGLVRYGYTF
TRBJ2-3 | once | TRBV18 | . | TGTGCCAGCTCACCAAGCCAGGGTGATTTAGATACGCAGTATTTT | CASSPSQGDLDTQYF
TRBJ2-7 | . | TRBV28 | . | TGCTTGGAAGAGGGAAATTACGAGCAGTACTTC | CLEEGNYEQYF
TRBJ2-2 | . | TRBV15 | TRBD1 | TGTGCCACCAGCAGAGCCGGGACAGGGGGGAACACCGGGGAGCTGTTTTTT | CATSRAGTGGNTGELFF
TRBJ1-1 | . | TRBV19 | TRBD1 | TGTGCCAGTAGTATCGCCCTCAGGGGGATGAACACTGAAGCTTTCTTT | CASSIALRGMNTEAFF
TRBJ1-1 | . | TRBV19 | TRBD1 | TGTGCCAGTAGTTTCTCCGGGACAGGGGTATATGGGGACACTGAAGCTTTCTTT | CASSFSGTGVYGDTEAFF
TRBJ2-1 | . | TRBV27 | . | TGTGCCAGCAGTTTATCTCCGTGGACATTCAATGAGCAGTTCTTC | CASSLSPWTFNEQFF
TRBJ2-3 | . | TRBV13 | TRBD2 | TGTGCCAGCAGCTTATATAGCGGGGCAACAGATACGCAGTATTTT | CASSLYSGATDTQYF
TRBJ2-1 | . | TRBV19 | TRBD2 | TGTGCCAGTGCCCCCGGGACTAGGAATAGCAATGAGCAGTTCTTC | CASAPGTRNSNEQFF
TRBJ2-3 | once | TRBV5-4 | TRBD1 | TGTGCCAGCAGCTTGGGAGGGACAGGGTTGACAGATACGCAGTATTTT | CASSLGGTGLTDTQYF
TRBJ1-4 | once | TRBV18 | . | TGTGCCAGCTCACCTTCAATGAGGGTCCTAGAGGCAACTAATGAAAAACTGTTTTTT | CASSPSMRVLEATNEKLFF
TRBJ2-7 | . | TRBV21-1 | . | TGTGCCAGCAGCCGACTAAAAGGGACTAGCGGGAGGCGAGATTCCTACGAGCAGTACTTC | CASSRLKGTSGRRDSYEQYF